This T cell receptor (beta chain) was identified during a study of beta chain features in type 1 diabetes. Study at large: Analysis included around 110,000,000 sorted cells drawn from all samples. Overall study results and limits: People with Type 1 diabetes carried modestly yet significantly shorter TCRB CDR3s in all four CD4+ subsets.

Per germline, CDR1 MNHEY and CDR2 SMNVEV (reference sequence). V was clipped by 0 bases and J by 5 bases; unmatched bases: 2. This CDR3 is 14 amino acids long. Comment on this clone: Its antigen is unidentified.

Expressed TCRB transcripts were sequenced because the isolated RNA had all been reverse transcribed beforehand. Sequenced by immunoSEQ multiplex PCR; TCRdb stores in-frame clones only, minus some. The sample lists 300,000 to 350,000 clones; roughly 14% were seen once. Sequencing was performed on naive CD4+ T cells from blood. The rearrangement joins TRBV27 to TRBJ2-3, with TRBD2 matching over 7 bases. The source of this sequence is a woman aged 18-29 years with type 1 diabetes. Written as DNA, the CDR3 is TGTGCCAGCAGTTTATCGCCTAGCGGAGATACGCAGTATTTT. Protein sequence: CASSLSPSGDTQYF.